Listed below are T cell receptor beta chains from one sample, sequenced in a study of T-cell reconstitution after alpha-beta-depleted transplantation in children. Each CDR3 protein is one row after TCRdb ran MiXCR on the PCR reads. The data hold some 200,000 distinct CDR3 sequences, with roughly 8.3% observed a single time. The sample in question was PBMCs, mostly from graft donor cells, obtained 360 days after TCRalphabeta/CD19-depleted stem cell transplant. The source of these receptors is a male patient between 2 and 10 years old who had a stem cell transplant for acute myeloid leukemia, so the T cells may come from the graft donor. Each CDR3 is given with its conserved first and last residue. The D gene is left open where the match is weak.

J gene: TRBJ2-2
D gene: .
V gene: TRBV12-3/TRBV12-4
CDR3 length: 14
CDR3 protein: CASRGGGRSGELFF

J gene: TRBJ1-1
D gene: .
V gene: TRBV15
CDR3 length: 12
CDR3 protein: CATSRGTAEAFF

J gene: TRBJ2-7
D gene: .
V gene: TRBV2
CDR3 length: 14
CDR3 protein: CASSTGTPRREQYF

J gene: TRBJ2-5
D gene: TRBD1
V gene: TRBV2
CDR3 length: 13
CDR3 protein: CASSAGQEETQYF

J gene: TRBJ1-1
D gene: TRBD1
V gene: TRBV20-1
CDR3 length: 15
CDR3 protein: CSARENRGRDTEAFF

J gene: TRBJ1-1
D gene: .
V gene: TRBV11-1
CDR3 length: 12
CDR3 protein: CASSLEWTEAFF

J gene: TRBJ2-7
D gene: .
V gene: TRBV11-2
CDR3 length: 15
CDR3 protein: CASSSGWGEGYEQYF

J gene: TRBJ1-6
D gene: TRBD1
V gene: TRBV4-1
CDR3 length: 16
CDR3 protein: CASSQRPPGQNSPLHF

J gene: TRBJ1-4
D gene: .
V gene: TRBV3-1
CDR3 length: 15
CDR3 protein: CASSPRGPAGEKLFF

J gene: TRBJ2-5
D gene: .
V gene: TRBV25-1
CDR3 length: 14
CDR3 protein: CASSELRPGETQYF

J gene: TRBJ2-3
D gene: .
V gene: TRBV20-1
CDR3 length: 13
CDR3 protein: CSARIGGTDTQYF

J gene: TRBJ2-1
D gene: TRBD2
V gene: TRBV9
CDR3 length: 17
CDR3 protein: CASSAPRTSGSVNEQFF

J gene: TRBJ2-1
D gene: TRBD2
V gene: TRBV12-3/TRBV12-4
CDR3 length: 18
CDR3 protein: CASSWRGSGGVSYNEQFF

J gene: TRBJ2-3
D gene: .
V gene: TRBV20-1
CDR3 length: 10
CDR3 protein: CSAMTDTQYF

J gene: TRBJ1-5
D gene: TRBD1
V gene: TRBV12-3/TRBV12-4
CDR3 length: 14
CDR3 protein: CASSLQGGNQPQHF

J gene: TRBJ2-5
D gene: .
V gene: TRBV10-3
CDR3 length: 13
CDR3 protein: CAINRTPGETQYF

J gene: TRBJ2-1
D gene: TRBD1
V gene: TRBV20-1
CDR3 length: 13
CDR3 protein: CSANRDRAYEQFF

J gene: TRBJ2-5
D gene: .
V gene: TRBV11-2
CDR3 length: 18
CDR3 protein: CASSSPGYPGAHQETQYF

J gene: TRBJ2-7
D gene: .
V gene: TRBV20-1
CDR3 length: 15
CDR3 protein: CSAPSSQGFSYEQYF

J gene: TRBJ1-3
D gene: .
V gene: TRBV12-3/TRBV12-4
CDR3 length: 14
CDR3 protein: CASRYRVLGNTIYF

J gene: TRBJ2-5
D gene: .
V gene: TRBV5-6
CDR3 length: 14
CDR3 protein: CASSLSPAQETQYF

J gene: TRBJ2-7
D gene: TRBD1
V gene: TRBV20-1
CDR3 length: 15
CDR3 protein: CCARPATGAQDEQYF

J gene: TRBJ2-3
D gene: TRBD2
V gene: TRBV27
CDR3 length: 15
CDR3 protein: CASSLDGLAGDTQYF

J gene: TRBJ2-2
D gene: .
V gene: TRBV5-4
CDR3 length: 15
CDR3 protein: CASSFERSKTGELFF

J gene: TRBJ1-6
D gene: .
V gene: TRBV7-2
CDR3 length: 15
CDR3 protein: CASSLASGGGTFLHF

J gene: TRBJ1-4
D gene: .
V gene: TRBV20-1
CDR3 length: 12
CDR3 protein: CSAFAVGEKLFF

J gene: TRBJ1-3
D gene: .
V gene: TRBV7-8
CDR3 length: 12
CDR3 protein: CASSLVAHTIYF

J gene: TRBJ2-5
D gene: .
V gene: TRBV29-1
CDR3 length: 13
CDR3 protein: CSVVGQSSGTQYF

J gene: TRBJ2-2
D gene: .
V gene: TRBV5-1
CDR3 length: 13
CDR3 protein: CASSWDTTGELVF

J gene: TRBJ1-5
D gene: TRBD1
V gene: TRBV7-8
CDR3 length: 15
CDR3 protein: CASSTTGGWDQPQHF

J gene: TRBJ2-3
D gene: .
V gene: TRBV20-1
CDR3 length: 15
CDR3 protein: CSARDTAGWGDTQYF

J gene: TRBJ2-3
D gene: .
V gene: TRBV12-3/TRBV12-4
CDR3 length: 15
CDR3 protein: CASSSTDSSTDTQYF

J gene: TRBJ1-2
D gene: .
V gene: TRBV29-1
CDR3 length: 9
CDR3 protein: CSVGHGYTF

J gene: TRBJ1-6
D gene: .
V gene: TRBV20-1
CDR3 length: 13
CDR3 protein: CSASGRDNSPLHF

J gene: TRBJ2-7
D gene: .
V gene: TRBV5-1
CDR3 length: 14
CDR3 protein: CASTLDSDLYEQYF

J gene: TRBJ1-6
D gene: .
V gene: TRBV3-1
CDR3 length: 14
CDR3 protein: CASSQTRGNSPLHF

J gene: TRBJ2-1
D gene: .
V gene: TRBV2
CDR3 length: 12
CDR3 protein: CASSGPNNEQFF

J gene: TRBJ2-2
D gene: .
V gene: TRBV6-1
CDR3 length: 13
CDR3 protein: CALGQPNTGELFF

J gene: TRBJ2-1
D gene: .
V gene: TRBV12-5
CDR3 length: 13
CDR3 protein: CASGSGTYNEQFF

J gene: TRBJ2-2
D gene: TRBD1
V gene: TRBV5-1
CDR3 length: 16
CDR3 protein: CASSFLRTGDTGELFF

J gene: TRBJ1-6
D gene: .
V gene: TRBV7-2
CDR3 length: 14
CDR3 protein: CASSLYKGRGPLHF

J gene: TRBJ1-1
D gene: .
V gene: TRBV3-1
CDR3 length: 14
CDR3 protein: CASSQRGMNTEAFF

J gene: TRBJ2-3
D gene: .
V gene: TRBV20-1
CDR3 length: 13
CDR3 protein: CSANWGGTDTQYF

J gene: TRBJ2-1
D gene: .
V gene: TRBV7-9
CDR3 length: 14
CDR3 protein: CASSFNVWNNEQFF

J gene: TRBJ2-5
D gene: TRBD2
V gene: TRBV10-3
CDR3 length: 16
CDR3 protein: CAIGTSGPVYQETQYF

J gene: TRBJ2-3
D gene: .
V gene: TRBV5-1
CDR3 length: 13
CDR3 protein: CASSLQAGDTQYF

J gene: TRBJ2-1
D gene: .
V gene: TRBV6-1
CDR3 length: 13
CDR3 protein: CASSRDLGFEQFF

J gene: TRBJ1-3
D gene: TRBD1
V gene: TRBV20-1
CDR3 length: 15
CDR3 protein: CSARMDRVYGNTIYF

J gene: TRBJ1-2
D gene: .
V gene: TRBV7-2
CDR3 length: 14
CDR3 protein: CASSLGWDNYGYTF

J gene: TRBJ1-6
D gene: .
V gene: TRBV2
CDR3 length: 11
CDR3 protein: CASMYHSPLHF

J gene: TRBJ2-1
D gene: TRBD2
V gene: TRBV7-8
CDR3 length: 12
CDR3 protein: CASGEGHNEQFF

J gene: TRBJ2-3
D gene: TRBD2
V gene: TRBV29-1
CDR3 length: 15
CDR3 protein: CSVERGLASTDTQYF

J gene: TRBJ2-2
D gene: .
V gene: TRBV12-3/TRBV12-4
CDR3 length: 14
CDR3 protein: CASIKEGDGGELFF

J gene: TRBJ2-1
D gene: TRBD2
V gene: TRBV5-1
CDR3 length: 16
CDR3 protein: CASSLSPTSGYNEQFF